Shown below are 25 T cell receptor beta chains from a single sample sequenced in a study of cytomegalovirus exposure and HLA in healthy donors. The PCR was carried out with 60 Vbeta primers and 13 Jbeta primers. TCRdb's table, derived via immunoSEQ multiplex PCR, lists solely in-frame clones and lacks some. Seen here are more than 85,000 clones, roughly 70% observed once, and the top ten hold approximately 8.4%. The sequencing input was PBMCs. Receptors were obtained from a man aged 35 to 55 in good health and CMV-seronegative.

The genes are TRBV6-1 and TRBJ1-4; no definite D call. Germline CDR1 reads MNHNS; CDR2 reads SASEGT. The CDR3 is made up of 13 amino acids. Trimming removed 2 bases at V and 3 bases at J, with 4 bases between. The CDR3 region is CASSEFANEKLFF. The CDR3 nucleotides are TGTGCCAGCAGTGAATTCGCTAATGAAAAACTGTTTTTT.

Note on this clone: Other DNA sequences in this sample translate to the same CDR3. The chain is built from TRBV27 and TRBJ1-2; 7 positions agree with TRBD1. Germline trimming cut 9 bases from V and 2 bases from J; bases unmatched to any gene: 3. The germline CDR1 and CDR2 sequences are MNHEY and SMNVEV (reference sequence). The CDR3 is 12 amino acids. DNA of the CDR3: TGTGCCAGTATGACAGGGAACTATGGCTACACCTTC. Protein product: CASMTGNYGYTF.

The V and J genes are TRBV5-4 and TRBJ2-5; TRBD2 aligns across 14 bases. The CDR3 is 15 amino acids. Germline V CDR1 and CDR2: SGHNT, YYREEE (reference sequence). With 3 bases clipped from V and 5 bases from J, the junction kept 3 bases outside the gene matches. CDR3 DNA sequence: TGTGCCAGCAGCTCGACTAGCGGGAGGGGGGAGACCCAGTACTTC. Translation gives CASSSTSGRGETQYF.

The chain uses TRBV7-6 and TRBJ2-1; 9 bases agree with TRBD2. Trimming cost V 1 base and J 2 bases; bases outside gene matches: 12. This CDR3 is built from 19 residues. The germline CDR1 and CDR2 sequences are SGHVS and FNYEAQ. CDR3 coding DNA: TGTGCCAGCAGCTTAGGGTCCTTTGGGGGCGGGGGGGCCTACAATGAGCAGTTCTTC. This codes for CASSLGSFGGGGAYNEQFF. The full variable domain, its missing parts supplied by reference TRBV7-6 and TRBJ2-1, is GAGVSQSPRYKVTKRGQDVALRCDPISGHVSLYWYRQALGQGPEFLTYFNYEAQQDKSGLPNDRFSAERPEGSISTLTIQRTEQRDSAMYRCASSLGSFGGGGAYNEQFFGPGTRLTVL.

CDR3 residues: CAISSGLAGDNEQFF. The CDR3 DNA follows: TGTGCCATCAGCTCGGGACTAGCGGGGGACAATGAGCAGTTCTTC. The J gene is TRBJ2-1, the V gene TRBV10-3, with 14 positions matching TRBD2. This CDR3 has 15 amino acids. Per germline, CDR1 ENHRY and CDR2 SYGVKD. The V segment lost 6 bases and the J segment 5 bases; nucleotides outside the gene matches: 3.

CDR3 nucleotide sequence: TGCGCCAGCAGTCTAGACTGGGGCGCGTTCGAGCAGTACTTC. Translated: CASSLDWGAFEQYF. The chain links TRBV4-3 to TRBJ2-7; D might be TRBD1 (5 bases). Trimming pared 6 bases from V and 6 bases from J, leaving 18 bases between. Germline loops: CDR1 LGHNA, CDR2 YSLEER. CDR3 length: 14 residues.

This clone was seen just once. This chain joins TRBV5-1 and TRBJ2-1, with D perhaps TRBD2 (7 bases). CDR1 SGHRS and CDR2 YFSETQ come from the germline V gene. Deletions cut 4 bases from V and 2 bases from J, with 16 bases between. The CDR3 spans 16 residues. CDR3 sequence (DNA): TGCGCCAGCAGCCCACCAGGCGGGGGCCCCTACAATGAGCAGTTCTTC. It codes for CASSPPGGGPYNEQFF.

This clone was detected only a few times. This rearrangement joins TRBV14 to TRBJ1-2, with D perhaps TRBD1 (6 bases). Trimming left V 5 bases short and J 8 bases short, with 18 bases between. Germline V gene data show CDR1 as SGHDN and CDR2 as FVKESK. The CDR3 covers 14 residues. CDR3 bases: TGTGCCAGCAGCACCCTAGGGGGGGCTGGCGGCTACACCTTC. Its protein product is CASSTLGGAGGYTF. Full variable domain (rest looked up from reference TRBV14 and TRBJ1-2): EAGVTQFPSHSVIEKGQTVTLRCDPISGHDNLYWYRRVMGKEIKFLLHFVKESKQDESGMPNNRFLAERTGGTYSTLKVQPAELEDSGVYFCASSTLGGAGGYTFGSGTRLTVV.

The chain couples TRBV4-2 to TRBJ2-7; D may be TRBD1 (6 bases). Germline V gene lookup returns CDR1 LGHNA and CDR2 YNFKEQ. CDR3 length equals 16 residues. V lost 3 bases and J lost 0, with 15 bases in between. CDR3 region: CASSHDPGQSSYEQYF. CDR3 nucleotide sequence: TGTGCCAGCAGCCATGACCCGGGACAAAGCTCCTACGAGCAGTACTTC.

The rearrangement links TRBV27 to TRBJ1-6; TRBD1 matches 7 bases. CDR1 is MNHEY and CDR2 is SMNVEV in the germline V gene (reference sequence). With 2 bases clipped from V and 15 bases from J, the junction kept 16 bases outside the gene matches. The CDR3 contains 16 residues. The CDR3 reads CASSLAGQAQFRGLHF. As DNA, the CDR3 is TGTGCCAGCAGTTTAGCCGGACAGGCGCAATTCAGGGGCCTCCACTTT.

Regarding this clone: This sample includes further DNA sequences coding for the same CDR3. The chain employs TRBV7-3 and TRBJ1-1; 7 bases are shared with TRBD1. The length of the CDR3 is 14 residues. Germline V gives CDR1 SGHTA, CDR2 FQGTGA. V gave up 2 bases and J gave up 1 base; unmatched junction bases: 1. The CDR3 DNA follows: TGTGCCAGCAGCTTAGGGACAGCGAACACTGAAGCTTTCTTT. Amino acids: CASSLGTANTEAFF.

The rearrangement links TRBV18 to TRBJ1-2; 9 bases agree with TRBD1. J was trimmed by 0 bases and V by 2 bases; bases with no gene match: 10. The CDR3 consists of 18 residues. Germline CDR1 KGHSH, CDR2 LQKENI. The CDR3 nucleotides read TGTGCCAGCTCACCAGGGACAGGGATTCGGACAGCTAACTATGGCTACACCTTC. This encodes CASSPGTGIRTANYGYTF.

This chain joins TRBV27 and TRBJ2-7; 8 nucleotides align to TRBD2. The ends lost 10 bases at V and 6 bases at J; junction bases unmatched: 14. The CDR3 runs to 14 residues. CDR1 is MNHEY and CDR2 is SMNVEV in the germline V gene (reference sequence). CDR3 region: CATSLAGGLAEQYF. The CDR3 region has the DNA TGTGCCACCTCGTTGGCGGGGGGCCTAGCCGAGCAGTACTTC.

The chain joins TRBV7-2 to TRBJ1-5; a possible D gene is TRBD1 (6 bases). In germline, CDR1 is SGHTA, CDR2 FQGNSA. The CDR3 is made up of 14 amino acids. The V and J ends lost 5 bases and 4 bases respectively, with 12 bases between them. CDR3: CASSRPGQNQPQHF. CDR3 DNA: TGTGCCAGCAGCCGTCCGGGACAAAATCAGCCCCAGCATTTT.

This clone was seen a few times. The CDR3 nucleotides read TGTGCCAGTAGTATAATCGCAGGCCCGAACACCGGGGAGCTGTTTTTT. Protein sequence: CASSIIAGPNTGELFF. V and J are TRBV19 and TRBJ2-2; D unclear. V lost 2 bases and J lost 0, with 10 bases in between. The CDR3 is 16 amino acids. CDR1 is LNHDA, CDR2 SQIVND, per germline (reference sequence).

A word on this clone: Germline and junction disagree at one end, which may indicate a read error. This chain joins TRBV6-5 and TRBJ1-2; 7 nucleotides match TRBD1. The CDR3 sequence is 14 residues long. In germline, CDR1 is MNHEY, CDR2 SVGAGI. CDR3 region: CASRRSTGTYGYPF. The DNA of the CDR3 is TGTGCCAGCAGAAGATCGACAGGGACCTATGGCTACCCCTTC.

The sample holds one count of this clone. The CDR3 spells CASVMAGGDYEQYF. The CDR3 bases are TGTGCCAGCGTCATGGCGGGGGGGGACTACGAGCAGTACTTC. V usage is TRBV13 and J usage is TRBJ2-7, with 9 bases identical to TRBD2. J gave up 3 bases and V 8 bases, and 8 bases lay outside the gene matches. The CDR3 has 14 amino acids. The germline V gene has CDR1 PRHDT and CDR2 FYEKMQ (reference sequence).

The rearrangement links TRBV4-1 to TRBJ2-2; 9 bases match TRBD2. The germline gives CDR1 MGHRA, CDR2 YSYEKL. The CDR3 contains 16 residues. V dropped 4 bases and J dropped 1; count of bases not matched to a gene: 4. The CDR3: CASSPQTSGNTGELFF. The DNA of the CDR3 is TGCGCCAGCAGCCCACAGACTAGCGGGAACACCGGGGAGCTGTTTTTT.

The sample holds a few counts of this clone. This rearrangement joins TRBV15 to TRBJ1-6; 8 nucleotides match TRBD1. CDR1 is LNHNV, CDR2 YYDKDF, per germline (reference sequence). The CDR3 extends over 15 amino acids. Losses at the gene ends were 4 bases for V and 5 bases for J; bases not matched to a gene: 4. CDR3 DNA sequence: TGTGCCACCAGCAAGAGGACAGGGCATAATTCACCCCTCCACTTT. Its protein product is CATSKRTGHNSPLHF. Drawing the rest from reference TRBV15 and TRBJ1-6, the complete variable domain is DAMVIQNPRYQVTQFGKPVTLSCSQTLNHNVMYWYQQKSSQAPKLLFHYYDKDFNNEADTPDNFQSRRPNTSFCFLDIRSPGLGDTAMYLCATSKRTGHNSPLHFGNGTRLTVT.

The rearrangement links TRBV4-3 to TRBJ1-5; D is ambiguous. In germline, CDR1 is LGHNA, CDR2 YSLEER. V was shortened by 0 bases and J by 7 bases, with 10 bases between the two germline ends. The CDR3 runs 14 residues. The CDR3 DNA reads TGCGCCAGCAGCCAAGAACCGGGAGGGCAGCCCCAGCATTTT. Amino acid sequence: CASSQEPGGQPQHF.

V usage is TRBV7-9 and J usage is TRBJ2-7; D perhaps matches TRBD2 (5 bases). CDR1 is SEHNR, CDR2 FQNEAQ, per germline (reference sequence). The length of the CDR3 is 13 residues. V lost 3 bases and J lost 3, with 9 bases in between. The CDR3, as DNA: TGTGCCAGCAGCTTGCCAGGAGGCTACGAGCAGTACTTC. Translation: CASSLPGGYEQYF.

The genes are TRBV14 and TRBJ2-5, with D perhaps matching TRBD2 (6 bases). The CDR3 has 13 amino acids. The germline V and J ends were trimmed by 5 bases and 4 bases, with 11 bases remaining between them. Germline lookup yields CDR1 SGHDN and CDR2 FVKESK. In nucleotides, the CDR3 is TGTGCCAGCAGCGCACTAGCTCGAGAGACCCAGTACTTC. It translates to CASSALARETQYF.

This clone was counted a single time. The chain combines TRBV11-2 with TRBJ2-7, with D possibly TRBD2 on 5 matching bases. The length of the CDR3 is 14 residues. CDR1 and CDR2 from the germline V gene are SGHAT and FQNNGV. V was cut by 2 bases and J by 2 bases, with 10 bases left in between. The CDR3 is CASSLYTSTYEQYF. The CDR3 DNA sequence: TGTGCCAGCAGCTTATACACTAGTACCTACGAGCAGTACTTC.

The CDR3 sequence is CASSLSSSGGVGTDTQYF. CDR3 in DNA: TGTGCCAGCAGCTTATCGTCTAGCGGGGGGGTGGGCACAGATACGCAGTATTTT. The genes are TRBV7-2 and TRBJ2-3; 12 positions agree with TRBD2. This CDR3 comprises 18 residues. The J segment lost 1 base and the V segment lost 2 bases, leaving 7 bases of the junction unmatched. The V gene's germline CDR1 is SGHTA and CDR2 FQGNSA.

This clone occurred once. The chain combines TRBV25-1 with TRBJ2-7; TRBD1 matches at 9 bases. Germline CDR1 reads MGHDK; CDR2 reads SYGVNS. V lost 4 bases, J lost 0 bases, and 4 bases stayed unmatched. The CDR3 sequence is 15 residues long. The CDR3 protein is CASSGTGGVSYEQYF. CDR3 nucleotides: TGTGCCAGCAGTGGCACAGGGGGCGTCTCCTACGAGCAGTACTTC.